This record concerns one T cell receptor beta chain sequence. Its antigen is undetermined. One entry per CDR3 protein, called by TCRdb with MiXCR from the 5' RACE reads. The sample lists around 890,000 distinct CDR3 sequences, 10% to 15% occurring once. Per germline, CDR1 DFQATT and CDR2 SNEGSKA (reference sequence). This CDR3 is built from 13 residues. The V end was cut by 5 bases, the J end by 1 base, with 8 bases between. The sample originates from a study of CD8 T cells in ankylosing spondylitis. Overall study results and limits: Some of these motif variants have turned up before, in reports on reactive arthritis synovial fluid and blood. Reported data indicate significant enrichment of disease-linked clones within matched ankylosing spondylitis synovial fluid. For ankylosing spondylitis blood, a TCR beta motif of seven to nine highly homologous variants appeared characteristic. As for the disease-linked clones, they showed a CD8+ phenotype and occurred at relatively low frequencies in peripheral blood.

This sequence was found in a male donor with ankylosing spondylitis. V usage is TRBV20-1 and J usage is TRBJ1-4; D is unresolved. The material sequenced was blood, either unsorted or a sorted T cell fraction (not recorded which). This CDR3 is CSAQRVTNEKLFF. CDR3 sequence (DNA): TGCAGTGCTCAAAGGGTAACTAATGAAAAACTGTTTTTT.